This TCR beta chain was observed in a study of shared T cell receptors in the human thymus. The germline CDR1 and CDR2 sequences are SGHNT and YYREEE (reference sequence). The CDR3 spans 15 residues. The V and J ends lost 4 bases and 0 bases respectively, with 11 bases between them. The assay was immunoSEQ multiplex PCR, and TCRdb's table has in-frame clones only and misses some. There are about 660,000 clones in the sample; roughly 90% occur only once, and around 0.0099% lies in the top ten. These data are also associated with another study on human thymus T cells. From that paper: Reports from related research described highly overlapping thymic repertoires among unrelated individuals.

The material sequenced was thymocytes. The receptor's source is a boy under two years old with a congenital heart defect. The chain couples TRBV5-4 to TRBJ1-5, with D possibly matching TRBD1 (5 bases). CDR3 residues: CASSPRTNSNQPQHF. The CDR3 DNA reads as TGTGCCAGCAGCCCGAGGACAAATAGCAATCAGCCCCAGCATTTT.